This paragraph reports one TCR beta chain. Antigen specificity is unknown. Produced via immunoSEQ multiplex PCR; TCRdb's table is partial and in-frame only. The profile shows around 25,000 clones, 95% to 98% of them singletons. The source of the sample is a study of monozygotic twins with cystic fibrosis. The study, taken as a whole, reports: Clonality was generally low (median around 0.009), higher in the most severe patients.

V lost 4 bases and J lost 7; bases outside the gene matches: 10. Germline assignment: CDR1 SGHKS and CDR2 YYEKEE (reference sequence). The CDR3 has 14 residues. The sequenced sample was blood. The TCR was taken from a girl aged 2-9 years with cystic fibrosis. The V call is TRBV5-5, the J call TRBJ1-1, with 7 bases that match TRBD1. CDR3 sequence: CASSPTPGQLEAFF. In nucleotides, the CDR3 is TGTGCCAGCAGCCCAACGCCGGGACAGCTTGAAGCTTTCTTT.